The present T cell receptor (beta chain) was sequenced within a study of graft-versus-host responses after intestinal transplantation. Background on the study: Transplant types were multivisceral, liver-intestinal, or isolated intestinal.

Here immunoSEQ multiplex PCR was the method, and the copy in TCRdb shows in-frame clones only, minus some. The table lists about 110,000 clones, about 92% of them singletons. The CDR3 contains 22 residues. V was trimmed by 5 bases and J by 0 bases, leaving 33 bases between them. Germline loops: CDR1 SGHRS, CDR2 YFSETQ. To note about this clone: The antigen is undetermined.

The V gene is TRBV5-1, the J gene TRBJ2-1; D not certain. This sample comprised unstimulated CD8+ T cells sorted from spleen or lymph node cells, obtained before transplant. The source is a human donor who was the organ donor for an intestinal transplant. The CDR3 nucleotides read TGCGCCAGCAGAGGGTCCTACCCCAGGTTGTCCTCGCGATTAAGCTCCTACAATGAGCAGTTCTTC. Translating gives CASRGSYPRLSSRLSSYNEQFF.